These 12 T cell receptor beta chains share one sample of origin, sequenced in a study of blood T cell repertoires in COVID-19. Profiling relied on immunoSEQ multiplex PCR, and the TCRdb table lists in-frame clones only, not all of them. The repertoire holds hundreds of thousands of clones, around nine tenths seen once, with 7.8% in the top ten. Input material: peripheral blood. These receptors all come from a woman aged 50 to 60 with COVID-19, enrolled during active disease.

This clone was seen just once. The chain has TRBV12-1 and TRBJ1-2; TRBD1 was called by the table and not checked on the DNA. TRBV12-1 corresponds to a pseudogene. The CDR3 is 15 residues long. DNA for the CDR3: TGTGCCAGCAGCTTCCGGGACAGGGTCTTCTATGGCTACACCTTC. Amino acid sequence: CASSFRDRVFYGYTF.

This chain uses TRBV11-2 with TRBJ1-2, with 9 bases identical to TRBD1. Trimming took 5 bases from V and 8 from J; bases not matched to a gene: 12. From germline, CDR1 is SGHAT and CDR2 FQNNGV. The CDR3 is 15 amino acids. This CDR3 reads CASSKGTGLLRGYTF. The CDR3 DNA reads as TGTGCCAGCAGCAAGGGGACAGGGCTGCTGCGGGGCTACACCTTC.

The chain joins TRBV19 to TRBJ1-1; D is undetermined. Trimming left V 7 bases short and J 1 base short, with 7 bases between. Looked up from germline, CDR1 is LNHDA and CDR2 is SQIVND (reference sequence). There are 12 residues in the CDR3. In DNA, the CDR3 is TGTGCCAGTAACTGGGCGAACACTGAAGCTTTCTTT. Its translation is CASNWANTEAFF.

This clone is a singleton in its sample. The gene calls are TRBV3-1 (or the pseudogene TRBV3-2) and TRBJ1-2; D might be TRBD1 (6 bases). From germline, CDR1 is LGHDT and CDR2 YNNKEL (reference sequence). The CDR3 runs to 14 residues. Trimming removed 1 base from V and 2 bases from J, with 8 bases in between. The CDR3 region is CASSQGQANYGYTF. The CDR3 bases are TGTGCCAGCAGCCAAGGACAGGCCAACTATGGCTACACCTTC.

The V and J genes are TRBV7-2 and TRBJ2-7; D might be TRBD2 (5 bases). Trimming stripped 4 bases from V and 2 bases from J, with 12 bases between. Germline V gene lookup returns CDR1 SGHTA and CDR2 FQGNSA. The CDR3 sequence is 14 residues long. The CDR3 spells CASSSLGETYEQYF. The CDR3 DNA reads TGTGCCAGCAGCTCCCTCGGGGAGACCTACGAGCAGTACTTC.

The chain uses TRBV30 and TRBJ1-3; no reliable D call. With 3 bases removed from V and 8 bases from J, the gap between germline ends came to 14 bases. Germline V gene lookup returns CDR1 GTSNPN and CDR2 SVGIG (reference sequence). This CDR3 spans 13 amino acids. The DNA of the CDR3 is TGTGCCTGGAGCCCGGGCGGGTCAGACACCATATATTTT. This gives the protein CAWSPGGSDTIYF.

This clone was detected only once. The rearrangement uses TRBV15 and TRBJ2-1, with D tentatively TRBD1 (6 bases). In germline, CDR1 is LNHNV, CDR2 YYDKDF (reference sequence). The CDR3 is 15 amino acids. Deletions cut 1 base from V and 6 bases from J, with 13 bases between. DNA of the CDR3: TGTGCCACCAGCAGAGGAGGCAGGGGCCCCAATGAGCAGTTCTTC. The encoded protein is CATSRGGRGPNEQFF.

The chain uses TRBV29-1 and TRBJ2-3, with TRBD1 identical over 7 bases. The V segment lost 5 bases and the J segment 4 bases; nucleotides outside the gene matches: 6. CDR1 is SQVTM, CDR2 ANQGSEA, per germline. The CDR3 has 13 amino acids. CDR3 nucleotide sequence: TGCAGCGTTCACAGGGGATGGGCAGATACGCAGTATTTT. It is translated as CSVHRGWADTQYF.

J is TRBJ1-3 and V is TRBV3-1 (or the pseudogene TRBV3-2), with a tentative D call TRBD1 (6 bases). This CDR3 comprises 15 residues. Germline V gene data show CDR1 as LGHDT and CDR2 as YNNKEL (reference sequence). Trimming removed 4 bases at V and 0 bases at J, with 10 bases between. The DNA for the CDR3 is TGTGCCAGCAGCCGTAGGGGGAACTCTGGAAACACCATATATTTT. This encodes CASSRRGNSGNTIYF.

In this sample, this clone turned up a few times. The chain is built from TRBV3-1 (or the pseudogene TRBV3-2) and TRBJ2-4, with D maybe TRBD1 (6 bases). The CDR3 extends over 14 amino acids. Trimming took off 7 bases at V and 5 bases at J, with 15 bases between the two ends. The germline V gene encodes CDR1 LGHDT and CDR2 YNNKEL (reference sequence). This chain's CDR3 is CASINRVKENIQYF. The CDR3 nucleotides are TGTGCCAGCATCAACAGGGTTAAGGAAAACATTCAGTACTTC.

This clone was picked up a small number of times. Other DNA sequences from this sample encode an identical CDR3 as well. The CDR3 bases are TGTGCCAGCAGTGAGGACAGGGGCGATGGCTACACCTTC. It specifies CASSEDRGDGYTF. The V call is TRBV2, the J call TRBJ1-2, with 9 positions matching TRBD1. With V trimmed by 3 bases and J by 6 bases, 2 bases remained unmatched. Germline V gene lookup returns CDR1 SNHLY and CDR2 FYNNEI. The CDR3 length is 13 residues.

The count of this clone is one. The rearrangement links TRBV5-4 to TRBJ2-5; the match to TRBD1 covers 9 bases. The CDR3 spans 15 residues. CDR1 and CDR2 (germline): SGHNT, YYREEE (reference sequence). V was clipped by 3 bases and J by 5 bases; unmatched bases: 8. CDR3 DNA sequence: TGTGCCAGCAGCTCGGACAGGGGTCGGTGGGAGACCCAGTACTTC. Amino acid sequence: CASSSDRGRWETQYF.